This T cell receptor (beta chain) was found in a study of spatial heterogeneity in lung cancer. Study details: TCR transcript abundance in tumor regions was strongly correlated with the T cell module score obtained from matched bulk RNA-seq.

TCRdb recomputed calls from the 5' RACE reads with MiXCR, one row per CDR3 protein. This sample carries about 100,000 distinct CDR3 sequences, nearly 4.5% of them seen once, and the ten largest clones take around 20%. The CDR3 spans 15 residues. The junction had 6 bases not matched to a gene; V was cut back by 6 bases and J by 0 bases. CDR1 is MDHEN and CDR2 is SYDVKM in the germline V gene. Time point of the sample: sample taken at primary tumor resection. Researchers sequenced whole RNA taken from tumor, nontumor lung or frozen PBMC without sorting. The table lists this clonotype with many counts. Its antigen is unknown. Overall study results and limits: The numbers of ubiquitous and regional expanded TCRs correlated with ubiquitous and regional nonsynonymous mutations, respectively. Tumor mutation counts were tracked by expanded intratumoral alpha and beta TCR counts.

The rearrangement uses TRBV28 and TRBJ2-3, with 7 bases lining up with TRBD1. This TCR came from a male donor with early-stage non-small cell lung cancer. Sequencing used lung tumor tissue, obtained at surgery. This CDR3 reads CASRTGIFSTDTQYF. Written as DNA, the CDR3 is TGTGCCAGCAGGACAGGGATATTTAGCACAGATACGCAGTATTTT.